These T cell receptor beta chains were read from a single sample in a study of T cell responses to AZD1222 COVID-19 vaccine. Profiled with immunoSEQ multiplex PCR; TCRdb holds only in-frame clones, not every one. The sample carries around 81,000 clones, around four fifths recorded once. The specimen was peripheral blood, collected on day 0 of AZD1222 vaccination. All receptors come from an adult in good health. The CDR3 runs from the conserved cysteine through the conserved F or W. D genes are given only for firm matches. A row's size may be missing; if present it is once, few, many or a size class.

>TRBV12-3/TRBV12-4|TRBJ1-2|-|TRBD1
CASSRDSLYGYTF
TGTGCCAGCAGTCGGGACAGTTTATATGGCTACACCTTC
>TRBV5-5|TRBJ1-4|-|-
CASSQNRATNEKLFF
TGTGCCAGCAGCCAAAACAGGGCAACTAATGAAAAACTGTTTTTT
>TRBV18|TRBJ2-2|-|-
CASFPSFGELFF
TGTGCCAGCTTTCCTTCGTTCGGGGAGCTGTTTTTT
>TRBV5-5|TRBJ2-1|-|-
CASSLAVVSYNEQFF
TGTGCCAGCAGCTTGGCGGTAGTCTCCTACAATGAGCAGTTCTTC
>TRBV19|TRBJ2-5|-|TRBD2
CASSGTSGRGAQYF
TGTGCCAGTAGTGGGACTAGCGGGAGAGGGGCCCAGTACTTC
>TRBV5-8|TRBJ1-2|-|TRBD1
CASSIQGVYGYTF
TGTGCCAGCAGCATCCAGGGGGTCTATGGCTACACCTTC
>TRBV27|TRBJ1-5|few|-
CASSTYRASNQPQHF
TGTGCCAGCAGTACCTACAGGGCAAGCAATCAGCCCCAGCATTTT
>TRBV11-2|TRBJ2-1|-|-
CASSRPTVNEQFF
TGTGCCAGCAGCCGGCCTACTGTCAATGAGCAGTTCTTC
>TRBV24-1|TRBJ2-3|-|TRBD1
CATSDPGQGPQYF
TGTGCCACCAGTGATCCCGGACAGGGCCCGCAGTATTTT
>TRBV6-1|TRBJ2-7|-|-
CASSEGRSYEQYF
TGTGCCAGCAGTGAGGGACGATCCTACGAGCAGTACTTC
>TRBV9|TRBJ2-1|-|TRBD1
CASSPWTGFYNEQFF
TGTGCCAGCAGCCCATGGACAGGGTTCTACAATGAGCAGTTCTTC
>TRBV19|TRBJ1-6|-|TRBD1
CASSEDRGSERNSPLHF
TGTGCCAGTAGTGAGGACAGGGGATCTGAAAGGAATTCACCCCTCCACTTT
>TRBV5-6|TRBJ2-5|-|-
CASSPGGHEETQYF
TGTGCCAGCAGCCCGGGGGGACACGAAGAGACCCAGTACTTC
>TRBV5-1|TRBJ1-1|-|-
CASSWGVNTEAFF
TGCGCCAGCAGCTGGGGAGTGAACACTGAAGCTTTCTTT
>TRBV4-1|TRBJ2-2|-|TRBD2
CASSQSASGRAGELFF
TGCGCCAGCAGCCAATCGGCTAGCGGGAGAGCCGGGGAGCTGTTTTTT
>TRBV9|TRBJ2-2|few|-
CASRYDNTGELFF
TGTGCCAGCCGGTATGATAACACCGGGGAGCTGTTTTTT
>TRBV12-3/TRBV12-4|TRBJ1-2|-|TRBD1
CASNLRGFYGYTF
TGTGCCAGCAATCTCAGGGGGTTCTATGGCTACACCTTC
>TRBV21-1|TRBJ1-4|-|-
CASSARPGTGSTNEKLFF
TGTGCCAGCAGCGCCCGTCCCGGGACAGGGTCTACTAATGAAAAACTGTTTTTT
>TRBV6-6|TRBJ2-1|-|-
CASSYWPVGENEQFF
TGTGCCAGCAGTTACTGGCCGGTCGGGGAGAATGAGCAGTTCTTC
>TRBV20-1|TRBJ1-2|-|-
CSASGTPKFYTF
TGCAGTGCTAGTGGGACACCTAAATTCTACACCTTC
>TRBV18|TRBJ1-5|many|-
CASSPPGNQPQHF
TGTGCCAGCTCACCACCGGGGAATCAGCCCCAGCATTTT
>TRBV27|TRBJ2-5|once|-
CASSPQGKETQYF
TGTGCCAGCAGTCCTCAGGGTAAAGAGACCCAGTACTTC
>TRBV6-1|TRBJ2-2|few|TRBD2
CASSEALADTGELFF
TGTGCCAGCAGTGAAGCCCTAGCGGACACCGGGGAGCTGTTTTTT
>TRBV6-5|TRBJ1-1|-|-
CASSYSGGSGSEAFF
TGTGCCAGCAGTTACTCCGGCGGGAGCGGTTCTGAAGCTTTCTTT
>TRBV3-1/TRBV3-2|TRBJ2-1|-|-
CASRPTGGGHNEQFF
TGTGCCAGCAGGCCAACTGGAGGGGGCCACAATGAGCAGTTCTTC
>TRBV7-2|TRBJ1-4|-|TRBD1
CASSYAPGTGNEKLFF
TGTGCCAGCAGCTACGCCCCCGGGACAGGGAATGAAAAACTGTTTTTT
>TRBV2|TRBJ2-1|few|TRBD1
CASSESGGQYNEQFF
TGTGCCAGCAGTGAAAGTGGGGGACAGTACAATGAGCAGTTCTTC
>TRBV9|TRBJ2-5|-|TRBD1
CASSLTGVMMETQYF
TGTGCCAGCAGCCTGACAGGGGTCATGATGGAGACCCAGTACTTC
>TRBV19|TRBJ1-4|medium-sized|-
CASSIFRGSNEKLFF
TGTGCCAGTAGTATCTTCCGGGGGTCTAATGAAAAACTGTTTTTT
>TRBV6-2/TRBV6-3|TRBJ2-2|-|-
CASSETGELFF
TGTGCCAGCAGTGAGACCGGGGAGCTGTTTTTT
>TRBV5-4|TRBJ1-1|-|-
CASSVGNTEAFF
TGTGCCAGCAGCGTGGGGAACACTGAAGCTTTCTTT
>TRBV12-5|TRBJ2-1|-|-
CASGLQMGDEQFF
TGTGCTAGTGGTTTGCAAATGGGAGACGAGCAGTTCTTC
>TRBV5-6|TRBJ1-1|-|-
CASSLERLMNTEAFF
TGTGCCAGCAGCTTGGAACGGCTAATGAACACTGAAGCTTTCTTT
>TRBV4-3|TRBJ2-7|-|TRBD2
CASSQDGTSGGYEQYF
TGCGCCAGCAGCCAGGACGGGACTAGCGGGGGCTACGAGCAGTACTTC
>TRBV4-1|TRBJ2-7|few|TRBD2
CASRGLYPPYEQYF
TGCGCCAGCAGGGGACTATACCCTCCCTACGAGCAGTACTTC
>TRBV21-1|TRBJ1-1|-|-
CASSKGKGNTEAFF
TGTGCCAGCAGCAAGGGTAAGGGGAACACTGAAGCTTTCTTT
>TRBV7-3|TRBJ2-5|-|-
CASSRGWQETQYF
TGTGCCAGCAGTCGGGGGTGGCAAGAGACCCAGTACTTC
>TRBV6-5|TRBJ1-3|-|-
CASRIQEAGNTIYF
TGTGCCAGCAGGATACAGGAAGCTGGAAACACCATATATTTT
>TRBV5-8|TRBJ2-6|-|-
CASSLFQGAGANVLTF
TGTGCCAGCAGCTTGTTCCAAGGGGCTGGGGCCAACGTCCTGACTTTC
>TRBV6-5|TRBJ1-1|once|TRBD1
CASSAKSDRATEAFF
TGTGCCAGCAGCGCAAAGTCGGACAGGGCCACTGAAGCTTTCTTT
>TRBV5-1|TRBJ2-5|few|-
CASSARDGLQETQYF
TGCGCCAGCAGCGCCCGGGACGGACTACAAGAGACCCAGTACTTC
>TRBV27|TRBJ1-5|-|TRBD1
CASSLRGQDLLHYSNQPQHF
TGTGCCAGCAGTTTAAGAGGACAGGACCTTCTGCACTATAGCAATCAGCCCCAGCATTTT
>TRBV6-2/TRBV6-3|TRBJ1-6|-|-
CASSQTGTPLHF
TGTGCCAGCAGTCAAACAGGGACACCCCTCCACTTT